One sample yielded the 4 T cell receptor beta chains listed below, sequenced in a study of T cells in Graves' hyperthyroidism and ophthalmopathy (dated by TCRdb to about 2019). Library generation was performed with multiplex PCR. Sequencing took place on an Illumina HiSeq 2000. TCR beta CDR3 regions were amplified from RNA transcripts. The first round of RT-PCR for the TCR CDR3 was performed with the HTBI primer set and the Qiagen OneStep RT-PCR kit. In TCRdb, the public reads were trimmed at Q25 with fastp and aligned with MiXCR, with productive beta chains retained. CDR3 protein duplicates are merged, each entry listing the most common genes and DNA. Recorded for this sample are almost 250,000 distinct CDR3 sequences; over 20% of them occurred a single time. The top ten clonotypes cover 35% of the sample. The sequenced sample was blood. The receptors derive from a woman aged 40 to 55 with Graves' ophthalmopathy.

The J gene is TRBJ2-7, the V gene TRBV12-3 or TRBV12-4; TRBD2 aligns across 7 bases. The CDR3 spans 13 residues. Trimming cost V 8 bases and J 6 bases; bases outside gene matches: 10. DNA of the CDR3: TGTGCCAGCTCTTTGGGCAGGGAGGGCGAGCAGTACTTC. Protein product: CASSLGREGEQYF.

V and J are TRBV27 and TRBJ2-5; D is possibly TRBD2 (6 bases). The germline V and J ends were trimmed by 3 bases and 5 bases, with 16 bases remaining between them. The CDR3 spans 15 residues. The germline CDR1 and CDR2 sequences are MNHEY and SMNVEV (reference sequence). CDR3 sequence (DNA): TGTGCCAGCAGTTTTCGTCGGAGGGCCGGGGAGACCCAGTACTTC. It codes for CASSFRRRAGETQYF.

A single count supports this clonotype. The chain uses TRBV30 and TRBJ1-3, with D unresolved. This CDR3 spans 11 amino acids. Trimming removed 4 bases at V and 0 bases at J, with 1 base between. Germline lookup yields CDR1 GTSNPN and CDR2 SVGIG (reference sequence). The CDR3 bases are TGTGCCTGGACCTCTGGAAACACCATATATTTT. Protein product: CAWTSGNTIYF.

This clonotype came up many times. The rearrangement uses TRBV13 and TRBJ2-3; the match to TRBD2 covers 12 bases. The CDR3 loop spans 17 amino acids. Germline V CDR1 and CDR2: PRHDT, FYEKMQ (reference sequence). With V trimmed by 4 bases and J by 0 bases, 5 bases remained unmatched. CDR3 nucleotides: TGTGCCAGCAGCTACGAGGGACTAGCGGGTAGCACAGATACGCAGTATTTT. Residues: CASSYEGLAGSTDTQYF.